This is a list of T cell receptor beta chains from one sample in a study of blood T cells in healthy people across ages. TCRdb re-called the 5' RACE reads through MiXCR, storing one row per CDR3 protein. The sample holds about 830,000 distinct CDR3 sequences, approximately 59% seen once. Sequenced material: blood. The receptors shown here come from a man under 40 in good health. Each CDR3 is given with its conserved first and last residue. D genes are given only for firm matches. Rows give clone size only sometimes, using once, few, many, or a class for an expanded clone.

size	V	D	J	DNA	CDR3
NA	TRBV10-3	TRBD1	TRBJ2-7	TGTGCCATCAGGGACCGGGACAGCTCCTACGAGCAGTACTTC	CAIRDRDSSYEQYF
few	TRBV7-3	NA	TRBJ2-7	TGTGCCAGCAGCTTACACCGGGGCACCAGCTACGAGCAGTACTTC	CASSLHRGTSYEQYF
NA	TRBV7-9	NA	TRBJ2-2	TGTGCCAGCAGCCTAGACTGGGGGCTGAACACCGGGGAGCTGTTTTTT	CASSLDWGLNTGELFF
NA	TRBV12-3/TRBV12-4	NA	TRBJ2-1	TGTGCCAGCAGTTTTCACAGCCTAGTCGATGAGCAGTTCTTC	CASSFHSLVDEQFF
NA	TRBV7-2	TRBD1	TRBJ2-7	TGTGCCAGCAGCTTACCGGGGACAGGGCCCTACGAGCAGTACTTC	CASSLPGTGPYEQYF
many	TRBV4-3	TRBD1	TRBJ1-6	TGCGCCAGCAGCCAGGGGGCGGGACAGTATAATTCACCCCTCCACTTT	CASSQGAGQYNSPLHF
NA	TRBV27	NA	TRBJ1-2	TGTGCCAGCAGTTTATTGGGCCCCCAAGGGGGCTACACCTTC	CASSLLGPQGGYTF
few	TRBV7-9	TRBD1	TRBJ2-7	TGTGCCAGCAGCTTAGGAGGGGACAGGGGCGTCTACGAGCAGTACTTC	CASSLGGDRGVYEQYF
few	TRBV4-2	TRBD1	TRBJ1-1	TGTGCCAGCAGCCAAGGGGGACAGGGGAACACTGAAGCTTTCTTT	CASSQGGQGNTEAFF
NA	TRBV4-2	NA	TRBJ2-7	TGTGCCAGCAGCCATTTACAGGGCTACGAGCAGTACTTC	CASSHLQGYEQYF
NA	TRBV7-2	NA	TRBJ2-5	TGTGCCAGCAGCCCCGACAGGAGACAAGAGACCCAGTACTTC	CASSPDRRQETQYF
NA	TRBV4-3	NA	TRBJ2-5	TGCGCCAGCAGCCGGAAAGGGACACCGTGCCAAGAGACCCAGTACTTC	CASSRKGTPCQETQYF
few	TRBV20-1	NA	TRBJ1-1	TGCAGTGCCCCGAGGTACGAGGGTGGCACTGAAGCTTTCTTT	CSAPRYEGGTEAFF
NA	TRBV2	NA	TRBJ1-1	TGTGCCGGTCGACAGGACCCGAGGACTGAAGCTTTCTTT	CAGRQDPRTEAFF